Listed below are T cell receptor beta chains from one sample, sequenced in a study of a mutant IDH1 vaccine in newly diagnosed glioma. TCRdb's table, derived via immunoSEQ multiplex PCR, lists solely in-frame clones and lacks some. This table holds about 54,000 clones, about 87% found once. No antigen is known for these receptors. The material was PBMCs, obtained from a glioma patient whose treatment included an IDH1 peptide vaccine. These TCRs come from a man in his forties with glioma. Each CDR3 is given with its conserved first and last residue. Fields, in order: V gene, clone size, D gene, J gene, CDR3 DNA, CDR3 protein. A D gene is named only where the DNA matches it firmly. The size of a clone is reported for some rows only, either as once, few or many, or as a class for expanded clones.

TRBV5-1	-	TRBD2	TRBJ2-3	TGCGCCAGCAGCTTGGCCGGTACTAGCGGTTCTAGCACAGATACGCAGTATTTT	CASSLAGTSGSSTDTQYF
TRBV6-5	-	-	TRBJ1-5	TGTGCCAGCAGTTCAGGGGTCTATAGCAATCAGCCCCAGCATTTT	CASSSGVYSNQPQHF
TRBV28	-	-	TRBJ1-1	TGTGCCAGCAGTTTAGGCAGATCCTGGGCTTTCTTT	CASSLGRSWAFF
TRBV19	-	-	TRBJ1-5	TGTGCCAGTAGTCTCCGGGACAACAATCAGCCCCAGCATTTT	CASSLRDNNQPQHF
TRBV13	-	-	TRBJ2-7	TGTGCCAGCAAGCGAGGGGGGGCCACCTCCTCCTACGAGCAGTACTTC	CASKRGGATSSYEQYF
TRBV10-2	-	-	TRBJ2-7	TGCGCCAGCAGTAGCGCGGAGAGCTCCTACGAGCAGTACTTC	CASSSAESSYEQYF
TRBV7-3	-	TRBD2	TRBJ2-3	TGTGCCAGCAGCTTAAGGAGCGGGAGCTCGCCAGATACGCAGTATTTT	CASSLRSGSSPDTQYF
TRBV19	-	-	TRBJ1-2	TGTGCCAGTAGTATCCGAGGGCCGGACTATGGCTACACCTTC	CASSIRGPDYGYTF
TRBV27	once	-	TRBJ2-5	TGTGCCAGCAGTTTATTTTTCTCGATCAGCCAAGAGACCCAGTACTTC	CASSLFFSISQETQYF
TRBV7-9	-	TRBD1	TRBJ2-7	TGTGCCAGCAGCAGAGGGGGACAGAGCTACGAGCAGTACTTC	CASSRGGQSYEQYF
TRBV6-5	-	TRBD1	TRBJ1-1	TGTGCCAGCAGTGGGGACAGGGTAGAAGCTTTCTTT	CASSGDRVEAFF
TRBV18	-	-	TRBJ1-2	TGTGCCAGCTCATCCCGGGTAGGCTACACCTTC	CASSSRVGYTF
TRBV11-2	-	-	TRBJ2-7	TGTGCCAGCAGCCCGGCCAGGGACGAGCAGTACTTC	CASSPARDEQYF
TRBV7-9	-	-	TRBJ1-1	TGTGCCAGCAGCCCCGACAGTTCGGGGACTGAAGCTTTCTTT	CASSPDSSGTEAFF
TRBV25-1	-	-	TRBJ2-7	TGTGCCAGCGGAGGGGACACGACCTACGAGCAGTACTTC	CASGGDTTYEQYF
TRBV9	once	-	TRBJ2-6	TGTGCCAGCAGCGTGGCAGGGCCTGGGGCCAACGTCCTGACTTTC	CASSVAGPGANVLTF
TRBV7-9	-	-	TRBJ2-7	TGTGCCAGCAGCGTCTCCTACGAGCAGTACTTC	CASSVSYEQYF
TRBV19	-	TRBD1	TRBJ1-1	TGTGCCAGTACCCTTAACCCCCGGGACAGAGACTTATCTTTCTTT	CASTLNPRDRDLSFF
TRBV7-2	-	-	TRBJ1-4	TGTGCCAGCAGCAGCCAGGGGCAAGCTAATGAAAAACTGTTTTTT	CASSSQGQANEKLFF
TRBV19	once	TRBD1	TRBJ1-2	TGTGCCAGTAGCCCCGCGGGACAGGGCGGCTATGGCTACACCTTC	CASSPAGQGGYGYTF
TRBV27	-	-	TRBJ1-1	TGTGCCAGCAGTTTGGTATCCAGGAACACTGAAGCTTTCTTT	CASSLVSRNTEAFF
TRBV18	-	-	TRBJ2-5	TGTGCCAGCTCACCACTCAGGGATTCTAGGGAGACCCAGTACTTC	CASSPLRDSRETQYF
TRBV14	once	-	TRBJ1-2	TGTGCCAGCAGCCAAGGGCTGAACTATGGCTACACCTTC	CASSQGLNYGYTF
TRBV9	-	-	TRBJ1-1	TGTGCCAGCAGCGTAGTGGCAGGGGAGAACACTGAAGCTTTCTTT	CASSVVAGENTEAFF
TRBV7-7	-	TRBD2	TRBJ2-7	TGTGCTAGCAGCTTAGCGCCCTCCTCGACTAGCGGGAGGGCTTACGAGCAGTACTTC	CASSLAPSSTSGRAYEQYF